What follows are 18 T cell receptor beta chains derived from one specimen sequenced in a study of blood T cell repertoires in COVID-19. TCRdb keeps only in-frame clones here, not all; method: immunoSEQ multiplex PCR. The sample contains approximately 150,000 clones, 80% to 90% of which appear only once. Material for sequencing was peripheral blood. Receptors were obtained from an older woman with active COVID-19.

The gene calls are TRBV18 and TRBJ1-2; TRBD1 matches at 7 bases. Germline trimming cut 1 base from V and 5 bases from J; bases unmatched to any gene: 7. The CDR3 contains 15 residues. CDR1 and CDR2 from the germline V gene are KGHSH and LQKENI. CDR3 coding DNA: TGTGCCAGCTCACCACGAGGACAGGCGGGGTATGGCTACACCTTC. It codes for CASSPRGQAGYGYTF.

This chain joins TRBV10-3 and TRBJ2-3, with TRBD2 matching over 9 bases. The germline V gene encodes CDR1 ENHRY and CDR2 SYGVKD. The CDR3 has 19 amino acids. The J segment lost 0 bases and the V segment lost 3 bases, leaving 13 bases of the junction unmatched. The CDR3 coding sequence is TGTGCCATCAGTGACCGCGGGAGGGCCCTCCTCTCTAGCACAGATACGCAGTATTTT. Its protein product is CAISDRGRALLSSTDTQYF.

The J gene is TRBJ2-7, the V gene TRBV5-6; no reliable D call. Germline values: CDR1 SGHDT, CDR2 YYEEEE. With 0 bases removed from V and 2 bases from J, the gap between germline ends came to 12 bases. This CDR3 comprises 15 residues. CDR3 DNA: TGTGCCAGCAGCTTGGGTCCAGCGCTAACCTACGAGCAGTACTTC. Translating gives CASSLGPALTYEQYF.

This clone was seen a single time. The gene calls are TRBV18 and TRBJ2-7, with 7 bases lining up with TRBD2. V shed 2 bases, J shed 6 bases, and the junction held 19 bases outside the gene matches. The CDR3 sequence is 18 residues long. CDR1 KGHSH and CDR2 LQKENI come from the germline V gene. CDR3 in DNA: TGTGCCAGCTCACCAAAGTCCCTAGAAGCGGGATCGGGCGTCGAGCAGTACTTC. This translates into CASSPKSLEAGSGVEQYF. Full variable domain (missing parts from reference TRBV18 and TRBJ2-7): NAGVMQNPRHLVRRRGQEARLRCSPMKGHSHVYWYRQLPEEGLKFMVYLQKENIIDESGMPKERFSAEFPKEGPSILRIQQVVRGDSAAYFCASSPKSLEAGSGVEQYFGPGTRLTVT.

The rearrangement joins TRBV5-8 to TRBJ1-6; 9 nucleotides agree with TRBD1. This CDR3 is 18 amino acids long. The V gene's germline CDR1 is SGHTS and CDR2 YDEGEE. The V and J ends lost 2 bases and 4 bases, in that order; junction bases with no gene match: 10. The CDR3 DNA reads TGTGCCAGCAGCTTCTCCCCGGGACAGGGTCTTTATAATTCACCCCTCCACTTT. Amino acids: CASSFSPGQGLYNSPLHF.

The chain links TRBV19 to TRBJ1-6; no firm D call. This CDR3 comprises 16 residues. Germline V lookup: CDR1 LNHDA, CDR2 SQIVND (reference sequence). The V and J ends lost 4 bases and 7 bases respectively, with 17 bases between them. DNA of the CDR3: TGTGCCAGTAGTAGCGATCTGAGACTCCTGAATTCACCCCTCCACTTT. The encoded protein is CASSSDLRLLNSPLHF. The complete variable domain, with remaining parts taken from reference TRBV19 and TRBJ1-6, reads DGGITQSPKYLFRKEGQNVTLSCEQNLNHDAMYWYRQDPGQGLRLIYYSQIVNDFQKGDIAEGYSVSREKKESFPLTVTSAQKNPTAFYLCASSSDLRLLNSPLHFGNGTRLTVT.

The gene calls are TRBV28 and TRBJ1-2; D is ambiguous. The ends were cut back, 6 bases at V and 7 bases at J, with 12 bases in the middle. This CDR3 has 12 amino acids. From germline, CDR1 is MDHEN and CDR2 SYDVKM. The CDR3 sequence is CASSPTDIGYTF. The CDR3 DNA is TGTGCCAGCAGCCCGACTGATATTGGCTACACCTTC.

A single count supports this clone. The V gene is TRBV28, the J gene TRBJ2-7; D may be TRBD2 (6 bases). Germline assignment: CDR1 MDHEN and CDR2 SYDVKM. The CDR3 runs to 17 residues. V lost 3 bases and J 4 bases, leaving 22 bases between the germline ends. The CDR3 sequence is CASSFPPTTRSGYEQYF. The DNA for the CDR3 is TGTGCCAGCAGTTTCCCACCTACGACTAGAAGTGGATACGAGCAGTACTTC.

The chain uses TRBV28 and TRBJ2-7, with D perhaps matching TRBD1 (6 bases). Per the germline V gene, CDR1 is MDHEN and CDR2 is SYDVKM. V shed 6 bases and J shed 5 bases, with 20 bases lying between them. There are 15 residues in the CDR3. CDR3 coding DNA: TGTGCCAGCAGATTTTTAAGGGGGATCATCCACGAGCAGTACTTC. It yields the protein CASRFLRGIIHEQYF.

The rearrangement joins TRBV3-1 (or the pseudogene TRBV3-2) to TRBJ1-6; D gene ambiguous. CDR3 size: 14 residues. CDR1 and CDR2 (germline): LGHDT, YNNKEL (reference sequence). V was cut by 1 base and J by 7 bases, with 8 bases left in between. The CDR3 region is CASSQGARNSPLHF. CDR3 sequence (DNA): TGTGCCAGCAGCCAAGGCGCCCGCAATTCACCCCTCCACTTT.

The chain employs TRBV9 and TRBJ1-4; D gene uncertain. This CDR3 contains 16 residues. Germline assignment: CDR1 SGDLS and CDR2 YYNGEE. Trimming removed 0 bases from V and 0 bases from J, with 9 bases in between. The chain's CDR3 is CASSVAPYATNEKLFF. The CDR3 coding sequence is TGTGCCAGCAGCGTAGCCCCCTATGCAACTAATGAAAAACTGTTTTTT.

V is TRBV4-3 and J is TRBJ1-5; D gene unclear. Per the germline V gene, CDR1 is LGHNA and CDR2 is YSLEER. The CDR3 is made up of 15 amino acids. Trimming took off 0 bases at V and 0 bases at J, with 6 bases between the two ends. The CDR3 spells CASSQERYSNQPQHF. CDR3 in DNA: TGCGCCAGCAGCCAAGAGAGATATAGCAATCAGCCCCAGCATTTT.

The chain recombines TRBV28 with TRBJ2-1; 11 bases map to TRBD2. Germline CDR1 and CDR2: MDHEN and SYDVKM. The trim removed 10 bases at V and 7 bases at J, leaving 12 bases unmatched. The CDR3 consists of 15 residues. CDR3 nucleotide sequence: TGTGCCATCACGTCCTTTAGCGGGAGGGGTAATGAGCAGTTCTTC. Translated, it gives CAITSFSGRGNEQFF.

This clone showed up just once. The chain joins TRBV25-1 to TRBJ2-4, with a tentative D call TRBD2 (6 bases). The germline V gene has CDR1 MGHDK and CDR2 SYGVNS. The CDR3 is made up of 16 amino acids. Trimming stripped 1 base from V and 5 bases from J, with 15 bases between. The CDR3 DNA is TGTGCCAGCAGTGAATTAGGAGGGTTAATTGAAAACATTCAGTACTTC. Residues: CASSELGGLIENIQYF. Full variable domain (remainder filled in from reference TRBV25-1 and TRBJ2-4): EADIYQTPRYLVIGTGKKITLECSQTMGHDKMYWYQQDPGMELHLIHYSYGVNSTEKGDLSSESTVSRIRTEHFPLTLESARPSHTSQYLCASSELGGLIENIQYFGAGTRLSVL.

This chain joins TRBV3-1 (or the pseudogene TRBV3-2) and TRBJ1-2, with D possibly matching TRBD1 (6 bases). Germline values: CDR1 LGHDT, CDR2 YNNKEL (reference sequence). The CDR3 runs to 15 residues. V was pared by 4 bases and J by 4 bases, with 16 bases between. The CDR3 region is CASSPGHAGAYGYTF. The CDR3 DNA is TGTGCCAGCAGCCCTGGACACGCGGGGGCCTATGGCTACACCTTC.

The V call is TRBV28, the J call TRBJ2-7; the match to TRBD1 covers 7 bases. The CDR3 runs to 15 residues. With V trimmed by 1 base and J by 5 bases, 8 bases remained unmatched. Germline V gene data show CDR1 as MDHEN and CDR2 as SYDVKM. The CDR3 nucleotides read TGTGCCAGCAGTTTATTCGGTCGGACAGGCCACGAGCAGTACTTC. This sequence encodes CASSLFGRTGHEQYF.

This sequence joins TRBV9 and TRBJ2-2; tentatively, D is TRBD2 (6 bases). Germline values: CDR1 SGDLS, CDR2 YYNGEE. This CDR3 is 16 amino acids long. Trimming shortened V by 0 bases and J by 1 base, and 10 bases separated the two germline ends. The CDR3 DNA sequence: TGTGCCAGCAGCGTAGATGTAGCGGTGAACACCGGGGAGCTGTTTTTT. Its protein product is CASSVDVAVNTGELFF. Using reference TRBV9 and TRBJ2-2 for the parts outside the CDR3, the full variable domain is DSGVTQTPKHLITATGQRVTLRCSPRSGDLSVYWYQQSLDQGLQFLIQYYNGEERAKGNILERFSAQQFPDLHSELNLSSLELGDSALYFCASSVDVAVNTGELFFGEGSRLTVL.

The chain joins TRBV18 to TRBJ1-5; the D gene is possibly TRBD1 (6 bases). The V and J ends lost 6 bases and 5 bases respectively, with 11 bases between them. The germline gives CDR1 KGHSH, CDR2 LQKENI. The CDR3 is made up of 13 amino acids. CDR3 sequence (DNA): TGTGCCAGCTCCCAGGGGAAAGATCAGCCCCAGCATTTT. Translation: CASSQGKDQPQHF.